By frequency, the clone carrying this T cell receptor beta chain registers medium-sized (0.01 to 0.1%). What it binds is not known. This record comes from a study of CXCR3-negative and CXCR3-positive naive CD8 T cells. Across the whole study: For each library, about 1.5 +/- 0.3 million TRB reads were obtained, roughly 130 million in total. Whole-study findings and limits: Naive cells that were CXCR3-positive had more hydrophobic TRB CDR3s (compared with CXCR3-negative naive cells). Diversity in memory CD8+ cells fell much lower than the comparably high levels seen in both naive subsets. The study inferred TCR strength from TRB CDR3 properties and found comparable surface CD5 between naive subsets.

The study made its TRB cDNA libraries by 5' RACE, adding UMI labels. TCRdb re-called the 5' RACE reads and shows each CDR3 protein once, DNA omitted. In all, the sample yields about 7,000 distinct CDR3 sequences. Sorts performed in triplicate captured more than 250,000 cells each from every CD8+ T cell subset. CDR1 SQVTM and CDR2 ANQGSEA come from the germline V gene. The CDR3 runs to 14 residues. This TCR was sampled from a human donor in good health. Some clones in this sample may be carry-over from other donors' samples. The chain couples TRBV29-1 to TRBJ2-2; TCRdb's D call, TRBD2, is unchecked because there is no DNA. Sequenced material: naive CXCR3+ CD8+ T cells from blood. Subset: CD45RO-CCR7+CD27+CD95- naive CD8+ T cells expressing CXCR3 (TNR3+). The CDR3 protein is CSVFLAAYTGELFF.